Given below is one T cell receptor (beta chain) in context. This sample was taken from a study of blood T cell repertoires in COVID-19. For the study at large: Collection of acute and convalescent COVID-19 samples took place in the United States, Italy and Spain.

This CDR3 is built from 16 residues. V shed 7 bases and J 5 bases; nucleotides not matched to a gene: 12. The V gene's germline CDR1 is SGHRS and CDR2 YFSETQ. Authors' data handling: Reference gene primer amplification gave nucleated cell count estimates. Sequencing used immunoSEQ multiplex PCR; TCRdb keeps in-frame clones, though not all of them. The V and J calls and the clone size are those of that table, but D and trimming were determined from the DNA. The sample contains more than 95,000 clones, roughly 80% of which appear only once. The specimen was peripheral blood. The sequence was obtained from a woman older than 75 with acute or convalescent COVID-19. The chain has TRBV5-1 and TRBJ2-5; 12 bases match TRBD1. CDR3 loop: CASQPTGTGGRETQYF. The CDR3 DNA follows: TGCGCCAGCCAACCCACCGGGACAGGGGGCCGGGAGACCCAGTACTTC.